The sequence of this T cell receptor (beta chain) was determined in a study of blood T cell repertoires in COVID-19. Patients of the Seattle cohort, enrolled during active infection, were followed longitudinally. J gave up 1 base and V 6 bases, and 9 bases lay outside the gene matches. The length of the CDR3 is 15 residues. CDR1 and CDR2 from the germline V gene are SNHLY and FYNNEI. TCRdb keeps only in-frame clones here, not all; method: immunoSEQ multiplex PCR. The sample contains 350,000 or so clones, approximately 90% of which appear only once. Sequenced: peripheral blood. The chain carries TRBV2 and TRBJ2-7; TRBD1 aligns across 7 bases. This TCR was sampled from a woman between 55 and 75 years old with COVID-19, enrolled during active disease. Here the CDR3 reads CASRTEAGGSYEQYF. For the CDR3, the DNA is TGTGCCAGCAGGACTGAGGCAGGGGGTTCCTACGAGCAGTACTTC.